These T cell receptor beta chains were read from a single sample in a study of shared clonotypes between healthy human individuals. The table came from immunoSEQ multiplex PCR; TCRdb's copy has only in-frame clones and leaves some out. This table has about 2.4 million clones, over 85% appearing once. Sequenced: naive CD4+ T cells from PBMCs. The receptors were sampled from a man aged 18 to 30 in good health. Some clones in this sample may be carry-over from other donors' samples. Both conserved end residues are part of each CDR3. Clone size is given for some rows only: seen once, a few or many times, or a class if the clone is expanded.

J | V | size | CDR3
TRBJ1-1 | TRBV5-1 | . | CASSLGSGRNTEAFF
TRBJ1-3 | TRBV19 | . | CASSIMQGAGNTIYF
TRBJ1-5 | TRBV5-1 | few | CASRADSNQPQHF
TRBJ2-7 | TRBV5-1 | . | CASSFGASGVGEQYF
TRBJ2-4 | TRBV4-1 | . | CASSTPLAGVAKNIQYF
TRBJ1-4 | TRBV2 | once | CASTRSVREKLFF
TRBJ1-5 | TRBV19 | . | CASSTPNQPQHF
TRBJ2-2 | TRBV29-1 | . | CSVYRNTGELFF
TRBJ2-7 | TRBV28 | . | CASSLVSYEQYF
TRBJ1-4 | TRBV5-1 | . | CASSLGGTGSEKLFF
TRBJ2-5 | TRBV7-8 | . | CASSLFVPADQETQYF
TRBJ1-1 | TRBV11-2 | few | CASRQQPFTEAFF
TRBJ2-1 | TRBV11-2 | . | CASSPNSGRTSSYNEQFF
TRBJ1-6 | TRBV25-1 | . | CASSDRVGQTGAFSPLHF
TRBJ1-2 | TRBV5-1 | . | CASSLTSGDFNYGYTF
TRBJ2-7 | TRBV7-3 | . | CASSLTLSYEQYF
TRBJ1-1 | TRBV5-1 | once | CASSLELGQTNTEAFF
TRBJ1-4 | TRBV6-5 | . | CASKYKVGGEKLFF
TRBJ1-2 | TRBV5-8 | once | CASSLSDPRGYTF
TRBJ2-3 | TRBV7-2 | . | CASSLSRGQGNADTQYF